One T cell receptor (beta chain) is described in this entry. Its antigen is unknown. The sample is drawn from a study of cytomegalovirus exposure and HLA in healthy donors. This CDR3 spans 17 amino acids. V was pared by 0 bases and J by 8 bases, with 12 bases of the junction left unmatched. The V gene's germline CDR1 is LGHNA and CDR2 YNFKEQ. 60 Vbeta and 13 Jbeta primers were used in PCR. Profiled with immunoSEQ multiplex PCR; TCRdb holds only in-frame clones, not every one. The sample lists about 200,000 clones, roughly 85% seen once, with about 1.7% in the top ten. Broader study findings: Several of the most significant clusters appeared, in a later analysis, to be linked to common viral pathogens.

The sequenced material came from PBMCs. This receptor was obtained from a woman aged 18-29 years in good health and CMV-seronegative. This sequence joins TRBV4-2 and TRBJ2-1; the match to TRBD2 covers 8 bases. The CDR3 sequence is CASSQDPSSGSIHEQFF. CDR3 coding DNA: TGTGCCAGCAGCCAAGATCCGTCCAGCGGGAGTATCCATGAGCAGTTCTTC.